Below, 13 T cell receptor beta chains from the same sample are listed, as sequenced in a study of early T cells in non-severe SARS-CoV-2 infection. One entry per CDR3 protein results from TCRdb running MiXCR on the 5' RACE reads. The sample lists tens of thousands of distinct CDR3 sequences; about 5.7% were seen once. The material was whole blood, obtained at baseline. Every receptor here comes from an adult who was a healthcare worker with PCR-confirmed SARS-CoV-2 infection or an uninfected control (not recorded which).

This clonotype has only a few counts. The chain combines TRBV29-1 with TRBJ1-1; D remains unclear. The CDR3 is 13 amino acids. CDR1 is SQVTM and CDR2 is ANQGSEA in the germline V gene. Trimming pared 6 bases from V and 3 bases from J, leaving 14 bases between. Here the CDR3 DNA reads TGCAGCGTCGCAGAAGCCTGGGACACTGAAGCTTTCTTT. This translates into CSVAEAWDTEAFF.

At least ten counts were recorded for this clonotype. V and J are TRBV7-3 and TRBJ1-1, with 9 bases lining up with TRBD1. From germline, CDR1 is SGHTA and CDR2 FQGTGA. With V trimmed by 5 bases and J by 3 bases, 7 bases remained unmatched. The CDR3 loop spans 15 amino acids. For the CDR3, the DNA is TGTGCCAGCAGCCCAACAGGGGGCCGGGACACTGAAGCTTTCTTT. As protein: CASSPTGGRDTEAFF.

This clonotype ranks as medium-sized. This chain's CDR3 is CASSLREVNEQFF. The CDR3 DNA reads TGTGCCAGCAGTTTGCGGGAGGTAAATGAGCAGTTCTTC. This chain joins TRBV6-2 or TRBV6-3 and TRBJ2-1; 8 bases line up with TRBD2. Germline CDR1 and CDR2: MNHEY and SVGEGT. With 4 bases clipped from V and 7 bases from J, the junction kept 3 bases outside the gene matches. CDR3 length: 13 amino acids.

The table lists this clonotype with a few counts. This chain uses TRBV2 with TRBJ1-1; D is unclear. Germline V gene sequence: CDR1 SNHLY, CDR2 FYNNEI. Trimming removed 3 bases at V and 0 bases at J, with 5 bases between. The CDR3 has 13 amino acids. The CDR3 protein is CASSEGLNTEAFF. DNA of the CDR3: TGTGCCAGCAGTGAGGGATTGAACACTGAAGCTTTCTTT.

The chain is built from TRBV7-3 and TRBJ2-5; D may be TRBD1 or TRBD2 (5 bases each). The V gene's germline CDR1 is SGHTA and CDR2 FQGTGA. There are 14 residues in the CDR3. V was shortened by 2 bases and J by 5 bases, with 12 bases between the two germline ends. CDR3 residues: CASSLGARGETQYF. In DNA, the CDR3 is TGTGCCAGCAGCTTAGGGGCGCGAGGGGAGACCCAGTACTTC.

This clonotype was counted ten times or more. This chain connects TRBV6-2 or TRBV6-3 to TRBJ2-1; TRBD2 matches at 7 bases. Germline V lookup: CDR1 MNHEY, CDR2 SVGEGT. The ends lost 8 bases at V and 0 bases at J; junction bases unmatched: 10. CDR3 size: 16 residues. The CDR3 loop is CASVSGLADSYNEQFF. CDR3 nucleotides: TGTGCCAGCGTTTCCGGGCTAGCGGACTCCTACAATGAGCAGTTCTTC.

The chain has TRBV6-2 or TRBV6-3 and TRBJ2-4; TRBD2 is a possible D gene (6 bases). Germline V gene lookup returns CDR1 MNHEY and CDR2 SVGEGT. V was pared by 7 bases and J by 8 bases, with 15 bases between. The CDR3 loop spans 13 amino acids. CDR3 in amino acids: CASTAGRGDIQYF. CDR3 in DNA: TGTGCCAGCACGGCGGGAAGGGGAGACATTCAGTACTTC.

This clonotype was found a few times. The rearrangement joins TRBV7-3 to TRBJ2-2; either TRBD1 or TRBD2 may supply D (5 bases each). Germline CDR1 SGHTA, CDR2 FQGTGA. The ends were cut back, 3 bases at V and 2 bases at J, with 10 bases in the middle. This CDR3 region has 15 residues. The CDR3 spells CASSLGPANTGELFF. Here the CDR3 DNA reads TGTGCCAGCAGCTTGGGACCAGCCAACACCGGGGAGCTGTTTTTT.

This clonotype is labeled medium-sized. J is TRBJ1-2 and V is TRBV7-6, with 8 bases that match TRBD1. This CDR3 comprises 13 residues. In germline, CDR1 is SGHVS, CDR2 FNYEAQ. Trimming removed 3 bases from V and 5 bases from J; junction bases left unmatched: 2. CDR3 in DNA: TGTGCCAGCAGCTTCGGACAGGGTTATGGCTACACCTTC. Translating gives CASSFGQGYGYTF.

This clonotype was seen more than once but under ten times. This chain uses TRBV27 with TRBJ2-1; D is unclear. The V end lost 2 bases, the J end lost 5 bases, and 7 bases lay between the germline ends. CDR1 and CDR2 from the germline V gene are MNHEY and SMNVEV (reference sequence). There are 13 residues in the CDR3. The CDR3 DNA reads TGTGCCAGCAGTTTACTGCCAAACAATGAGCAGTTCTTC. Translating it yields CASSLLPNNEQFF.

This clonotype was counted ten times or more. The CDR3 is CAISGSSETGRTQYF. CDR3 nucleotides: TGTGCCATCAGTGGCTCGTCGGAGACGGGGAGGACCCAGTACTTC. V usage is TRBV10-3 and J usage is TRBJ2-5, with D possibly matching TRBD2 (5 bases). CDR1 ENHRY and CDR2 SYGVKD come from the germline V gene. There are 15 residues in the CDR3. V lost 4 bases, J lost 7 bases, and 19 bases lay in between.

This clonotype was counted many times. The chain is built from TRBV28 and TRBJ1-5; D possibly corresponds to TRBD1 (5 bases). This CDR3 region has 14 residues. The V end lost 7 bases, the J end lost 7 bases, and 17 bases lay between the germline ends. CDR1 MDHEN and CDR2 SYDVKM come from the germline V gene. DNA of the CDR3: TGTGCCAGCAAGTCCCCCGGCCAGGGACAGCCCCAGCATTTT. Translating gives CASKSPGQGQPQHF.

Ten or more counts support this clonotype. This chain uses TRBV6-2 or TRBV6-3 with TRBJ2-5, with D maybe TRBD1 (6 bases). This CDR3 has 15 amino acids. Germline values: CDR1 MNHEY, CDR2 SVGEGT. V shed 6 bases and J shed 4 bases, with 18 bases lying between them. This CDR3 is CASSQRTDGIETQYF. CDR3 DNA sequence: TGTGCCAGCAGCCAAAGGACAGACGGAATAGAGACCCAGTACTTC.